This entry features one T cell receptor beta chain sequence. The entry originates in a study of blood T cell repertoires in COVID-19. Overall study context: Acute and convalescent COVID-19 samples came from the United States, Italy and Spain. PBMCs, B-cell-depleted T cells, or T cells were the source of the cDNA or gDNA that made up the material.

In the study's own analysis: Reference gene primer amplification gave estimated nucleated cell counts. Libraries were prepared by immunoSEQ multiplex PCR; TCRdb keeps only in-frame clonotypes and omits some of them. V and J calls and clone size come straight from that table; D and trimming were deduced from the DNA. Of 100,000 to 150,000 clones in the sample, roughly 69% are singletons; the top ten hold under 2.5%. V lost 5 bases and J 5 bases, leaving 16 bases between the germline ends. The CDR3 length is 15 residues. The germline V gene encodes CDR1 MNHEY and CDR2 SVGAGI. Material: peripheral blood. The chain couples TRBV6-5 to TRBJ2-1; D remains ambiguous. The clonotype originates from a woman in her sixties or seventies with acute or convalescent COVID-19. CDR3 loop: CASSHTQTANNEQFF. The CDR3 region has the DNA TGTGCCAGCAGTCATACACAGACGGCGAACAATGAGCAGTTCTTC.